The clone carrying this T cell receptor beta chain was counted between two and nine times. The antigen remains unidentified. Focal radiation and CTLA-4 blockade (ipilimumab) were tested in chemo-refractory metastatic non-small-cell lung cancer patients. The sample belongs to a study of radiotherapy plus CTLA-4 blockade in lung cancer. CDR1 and CDR2 (germline): LNHDA, SQIVND (reference sequence). V was clipped by 6 bases and J by 2 bases, with 19 bases between them. This CDR3 has 16 amino acids. Broader study findings: Reports state that early shifts in blood T cell clones, with interferon-beta, best predicted response.

Libraries were prepared by immunoSEQ multiplex PCR; TCRdb keeps only in-frame clonotypes and omits some of them. The table records fewer than 40,000 clones, over 65% of them present only once. The chain is built from TRBV19 and TRBJ1-2; perhaps TRBD1 as D (6 bases). The sequence came from a human donor with non-small cell lung cancer who had stable disease on radiotherapy plus ipilimumab. The specimen was peripheral blood, collected from a patient treated with radiotherapy plus ipilimumab. The CDR3 nucleotides read TGTGCCAGTAGGCTAACCCGGGACACAACCAACTATGGCTACACCTTC. It translates to CASRLTRDTTNYGYTF.